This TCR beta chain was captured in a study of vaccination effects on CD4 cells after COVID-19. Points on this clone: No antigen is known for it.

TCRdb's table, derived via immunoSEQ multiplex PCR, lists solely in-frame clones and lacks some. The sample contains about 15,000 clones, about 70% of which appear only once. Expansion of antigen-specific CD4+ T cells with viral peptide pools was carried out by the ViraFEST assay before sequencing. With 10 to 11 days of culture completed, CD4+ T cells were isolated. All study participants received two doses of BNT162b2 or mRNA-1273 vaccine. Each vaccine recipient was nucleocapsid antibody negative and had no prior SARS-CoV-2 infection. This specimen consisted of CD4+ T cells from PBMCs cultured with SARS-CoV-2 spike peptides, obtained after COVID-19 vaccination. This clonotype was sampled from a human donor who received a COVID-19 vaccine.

The CDR3 region has the DNA TGCGCCAGCAGCCTCGAATTTAGCGGGATAGGGAATGAGCAGTTCTTC. As protein: CASSLEFSGIGNEQFF. The rearrangement links TRBV5-1 to TRBJ2-1, with 8 bases matching TRBD2. V was clipped by 4 bases and J by 7 bases; unmatched bases: 13. Germline CDR1 and CDR2: SGHRS and YFSETQ. This CDR3 spans 16 amino acids.